What follows are 29 T cell receptor beta chains derived from one specimen sequenced in a study of early T cells in non-severe SARS-CoV-2 infection. TCRdb reprocessed the 5' RACE reads with MiXCR, giving one entry per CDR3 protein. Among more than 85,000 distinct CDR3 sequences listed, 16% were seen once. This sample comprised whole blood, obtained at baseline. These receptors were obtained from an adult who was a healthcare worker with PCR-confirmed SARS-CoV-2 infection or an uninfected control (not recorded which).

The table lists this clonotype with a few counts. The rearrangement links TRBV6-2 or TRBV6-3 to TRBJ2-1; 7 nucleotides align to TRBD2. CDR3 size: 13 residues. V lost 10 bases to trimming and J lost 6 bases; unmatched junction nucleotides: 9. The germline V gene has CDR1 MNHEY and CDR2 SVGEGT. CDR3 region: CAISTSKGNEQFF. The CDR3 DNA sequence: TGTGCCATTTCGACTAGCAAGGGCAATGAGCAGTTCTTC.

This clonotype has a count of ten or more. The chain uses TRBV7-9 and TRBJ1-1, with TRBD1 matching over 8 bases. The V gene end was trimmed by 5 bases and the J gene end by 1 base; junction bases not matched to a gene: 6. Germline assignment: CDR1 SEHNR and CDR2 FQNEAQ (reference sequence). The CDR3 extends over 15 amino acids. The chain's CDR3 is CASSSWTGRNTEAFF. In DNA form, the CDR3 reads TGTGCCAGCAGCAGTTGGACAGGGCGGAACACTGAAGCTTTCTTT.

The rearrangement links TRBV12-3 or TRBV12-4 to TRBJ2-3; D not certain. The CDR3 extends over 14 amino acids. Deletions cut 4 bases from V and 4 bases from J, with 12 bases between. The CDR3 region has the DNA TGTGCCAGCAGTTCAACGACAAGATCAGATACGCAGTATTTT. Residues: CASSSTTRSDTQYF.

V gene TRBV10-3 combines with J gene TRBJ2-1; no reliable D call. Trimming pared 8 bases from V and 8 bases from J, leaving 13 bases between. The CDR3 runs 12 residues. Germline CDR1 and CDR2: ENHRY and SYGVKD. This CDR3 reads CAIRSESYEQFF. DNA of the CDR3: TGTGCCATCCGTTCTGAGTCATATGAGCAGTTCTTC.

This sequence joins TRBV5-6 and TRBJ2-7; 7 bases map to TRBD1. The CDR3 sequence is 17 residues long. CDR1 SGHDT and CDR2 YYEEEE come from the germline V gene. V was clipped by 5 bases and J by 2 bases; unmatched bases: 16. CDR3 nucleotides: TGTGCCAGCAGGGCGAGCGTCTGGGACAGTATAACCTACGAGCAGTACTTC. This sequence encodes CASRASVWDSITYEQYF.

There are many counts of this clonotype. The genes are TRBV18 and TRBJ2-5, with D possibly matching TRBD2 (6 bases). Germline values: CDR1 KGHSH, CDR2 LQKENI. Trimming stripped 1 base from V and 5 bases from J, with 11 bases between. This CDR3 comprises 14 residues. CDR3 amino acids: CASSPRGGDETQYF. For the CDR3, the DNA is TGTGCCAGCTCACCACGAGGAGGGGACGAGACCCAGTACTTC.

This clonotype was recorded many times. This chain joins TRBV12-3 or TRBV12-4 and TRBJ2-7, with D possibly being TRBD2 (5 bases). V lost 0 bases, J lost 5 bases, and 5 bases lay in between. This CDR3 is built from 12 residues. CDR3 residues: CASSLAGDEQYF. The CDR3 coding sequence is TGTGCCAGCAGTTTAGCGGGAGACGAGCAGTACTTC.

This clonotype was detected a few times. As DNA, the CDR3 is TGTGCCACCAGCAGAGCCCCCAGGGGCGGGAGCTCCTACAATGAGCAGTTCTTC. This encodes CATSRAPRGGSSYNEQFF. The chain employs TRBV15 and TRBJ2-1; maybe TRBD2 (7 bases). CDR1 LNHNV and CDR2 YYDKDF come from the germline V gene (reference sequence). V was shortened by 1 base and J by 0 bases, with 16 bases between the two germline ends. This CDR3 comprises 18 residues. Complete variable domain (other parts from reference TRBV15 and TRBJ2-1): DAMVIQNPRYQVTQFGKPVTLSCSQTLNHNVMYWYQQKSSQAPKLLFHYYDKDFNNEADTPDNFQSRRPNTSFCFLDIRSPGLGDTAMYLCATSRAPRGGSSYNEQFFGPGTRLTVL.

V is TRBV20-1 and J is TRBJ2-7; possibly TRBD2 for D (5 bases). Germline CDR1 DFQATT, CDR2 SNEGSKA (reference sequence). Trimming cost V 1 base and J 3 bases, with 16 bases left between them. The CDR3 runs 15 residues. The CDR3 nucleotides read TGCAGTGCTAGAGCCGCTATGCGGGTGAACTACGAGCAGTACTTC. Amino acids: CSARAAMRVNYEQYF.

The table lists this clonotype with a few counts. This sequence joins TRBV6-5 and TRBJ2-7, with TRBD1 matching over 8 bases. This CDR3 is built from 15 residues. The V gene's germline CDR1 is MNHEY and CDR2 SVGAGI. The trim removed 5 bases at V and 3 bases at J, leaving 9 bases unmatched. The DNA for the CDR3 is TGTGCCAGCAGTCGGACAGGGACTGGGGTCTACGAGCAGTACTTC. Encoded protein: CASSRTGTGVYEQYF.

This clonotype has only a few counts. This rearrangement joins TRBV12-3 or TRBV12-4 to TRBJ1-3; no clear D gene. This CDR3 has 13 amino acids. V was shortened by 3 bases and J by 4 bases, with 7 bases between the two germline ends. The CDR3 here is CASSFAFGNTIYF. The CDR3 DNA reads as TGTGCCAGCAGTTTTGCCTTCGGAAACACCATATATTTT.

This clonotype was recorded a few times. The rearrangement uses TRBV6-8 and TRBJ2-1; D is uncertain. Germline CDR1 and CDR2: MNHGY and SAAAGT. CDR3 size: 11 residues. V dropped 8 bases and J dropped 7 bases, with 9 bases sitting between them. CDR3 sequence (DNA): TGTGCCAGCGGGGTATCTAATGAGCAGTTCTTC. The encoded protein is CASGVSNEQFF.

The V and J genes are TRBV5-6 and TRBJ2-7; D call uncertain. Germline CDR1 SGHDT, CDR2 YYEEEE. The CDR3 sequence is 15 residues long. Trimming took 2 bases from V and 0 from J, leaving 12 bases between them. DNA for the CDR3: TGTGCCAGCAGCTTTGTGGCCATAAGCTCCTACGAGCAGTACTTC. Translated: CASSFVAISSYEQYF.

The genes are TRBV29-1 and TRBJ2-3; D not resolved. The V gene's germline CDR1 is SQVTM and CDR2 ANQGSEA. The CDR3 spans 11 residues. Trimming removed 3 bases at V and 3 bases at J, with 4 bases between. CDR3 protein: CSVDVTDTQYF. The DNA for the CDR3 is TGCAGCGTTGATGTGACAGATACGCAGTATTTT.

The chain uses TRBV28 and TRBJ2-3; 8 positions agree with TRBD2. This CDR3 region has 15 residues. Germline V gene data show CDR1 as MDHEN and CDR2 as SYDVKM. Trimming took 6 bases from V and 1 from J; bases not matched to a gene: 6. CDR3 DNA: TGTGCCAGCAGGTCACTAGCGGAAGGCACAGATACGCAGTATTTT. It is translated as CASRSLAEGTDTQYF.

This clonotype was seen a handful of times. The chain couples TRBV12-3 or TRBV12-4 to TRBJ1-2, with a tentative D call TRBD1 (5 bases). This CDR3 has 16 residues. The V end was cut by 8 bases, the J end by 3 bases, with 22 bases between. The CDR3 spells CASGNKIWGFDYGYTF. The CDR3 DNA follows: TGTGCCAGCGGCAACAAAATATGGGGGTTCGACTATGGCTACACCTTC.

V is TRBV20-1 and J is TRBJ1-1; D is ambiguous. Germline V CDR1 and CDR2: DFQATT, SNEGSKA (reference sequence). The V end lost 6 bases, the J end lost 1 base, and 12 bases lay between the germline ends. The CDR3 totals 13 residues. Here the CDR3 reads CSAPRSGNTEAFF. The CDR3 DNA reads TGCAGTGCCCCCCGTTCGGGGAACACTGAAGCTTTCTTT.

This clonotype was seen only a few times. CDR3 sequence (DNA): TGTGCCAGCAGCTTACGCCTGGGGCTCAACAATGAGCAGTTCTTC. It is translated as CASSLRLGLNNEQFF. This rearrangement joins TRBV7-7 to TRBJ2-1; D is perhaps TRBD1 (5 bases). Germline values: CDR1 SSHAT, CDR2 FNYEAQ (reference sequence). The CDR3 length is 15 residues. V dropped 2 bases and J dropped 5 bases, with 13 bases sitting between them. The full variable domain, its missing parts supplied by reference TRBV7-7 and TRBJ2-1, is GAGVSQSPRYKVTKRGQDVTLRCDPISSHATLYWYQQALGQGPEFLTYFNYEAQPDKSGLPSDRFSAERPEGSISTLTIQRTEQRDSAMYRCASSLRLGLNNEQFFGPGTRLTVL.

This clonotype was recorded many times. The rearrangement uses TRBV2 and TRBJ2-2, with D perhaps matching TRBD2 (6 bases). V lost 3 bases and J 6 bases, leaving 11 bases between the germline ends. The CDR3 runs 14 residues. Germline CDR1 and CDR2: SNHLY and FYNNEI. CDR3 protein: CASSEALASGELFF. The CDR3, as DNA: TGTGCCAGCAGTGAGGCACTAGCCTCCGGGGAGCTGTTTTTT.

This sequence joins TRBV20-1 and TRBJ1-1; 7 nucleotides align to TRBD1. V trimming: 3 bases; J trimming: 4 bases; junction bases outside the gene matches: 11. The length of the CDR3 is 15 residues. Germline loops: CDR1 DFQATT, CDR2 SNEGSKA (reference sequence). This CDR3 is CSASPHNSGGTEAFF. CDR3 DNA sequence: TGCAGTGCTAGTCCCCACAATTCAGGGGGCACTGAAGCTTTCTTT.

The gene calls are TRBV10-3 and TRBJ2-1; 13 bases are a match to TRBD2. CDR3 length: 14 amino acids. V shed 2 bases and J 12 bases; nucleotides not matched to a gene: 4. Germline loops: CDR1 ENHRY, CDR2 SYGVKD. This chain's CDR3 is CAISERTSGSLQFF. The CDR3 DNA follows: TGTGCCATCAGTGAGAGGACTAGCGGGAGTTTGCAGTTCTTC.

The V and J genes are TRBV7-9 and TRBJ2-5; the D gene is possibly TRBD2 (6 bases). The length of the CDR3 is 15 residues. Per germline, CDR1 SEHNR and CDR2 FQNEAQ (reference sequence). With 1 base removed from V and 4 bases from J, the gap between germline ends came to 13 bases. CDR3 in amino acids: CASSLDGGRAETQYF. For the CDR3, the DNA is TGTGCCAGCAGCTTAGACGGGGGTAGAGCAGAGACCCAGTACTTC.

This clonotype turned up a few times. The chain couples TRBV12-3 or TRBV12-4 to TRBJ2-6, with D possibly being TRBD1 (6 bases). The CDR3 is made up of 16 amino acids. The V and J ends lost 3 bases and 0 bases respectively, with 9 bases between them. CDR3 bases: TGTGCCAGCAGTTTCCTGGACAGCTCTGGGGCCAACGTCCTGACTTTC. Amino acid sequence: CASSFLDSSGANVLTF.

This rearrangement joins TRBV6-1 to TRBJ2-1; 7 nucleotides align to TRBD1. V shed 6 bases, J shed 7 bases, and the junction held 12 bases outside the gene matches. This CDR3 contains 15 residues. Germline lookup yields CDR1 MNHNS and CDR2 SASEGT. Here the CDR3 reads CASSLEPGGRNEQFF. CDR3 DNA: TGTGCCAGCAGCCTCGAGCCAGGGGGACGGAATGAGCAGTTCTTC.

The chain recombines TRBV28 with TRBJ2-4, with a possible D match to TRBD2 (5 bases). This CDR3 has 13 residues. Trimming took 5 bases from V and 9 from J, leaving 14 bases between them. The germline CDR1 and CDR2 sequences are MDHEN and SYDVKM. The CDR3 region has the DNA TGTGCCAGCAGTATCAATGAAGGAGGCATTCAGTACTTC. It translates to CASSINEGGIQYF.

The sample holds many counts of this clonotype. The chain couples TRBV18 to TRBJ2-2; no clear D gene. V dropped 6 bases and J dropped 3 bases, with 11 bases sitting between them. The CDR3 has 14 residues. Germline lookup yields CDR1 KGHSH and CDR2 LQKENI. This chain's CDR3 is CASSVVQYTGELFF. The CDR3 bases are TGTGCCAGCTCCGTGGTACAGTACACCGGGGAGCTGTTTTTT.

This clonotype was detected ten times or more. This chain connects TRBV20-1 to TRBJ1-1; the D is unclear. This CDR3 is 13 amino acids long. CDR1 is DFQATT and CDR2 is SNEGSKA in the germline V gene (reference sequence). The V gene lost 2 bases and the J gene lost 6 bases, with 13 bases spanning the gap. CDR3 nucleotides: TGCAGTGCTAGATCGATGATCGTAGCTGAAGCTTTCTTT. Its protein is CSARSMIVAEAFF.

This chain joins TRBV4-1 and TRBJ2-3; D is possibly TRBD2 (5 bases). The CDR3 runs 19 residues. The germline gives CDR1 MGHRA, CDR2 YSYEKL. The germline V and J ends were trimmed by 3 bases and 4 bases, with 26 bases remaining between them. The CDR3 here is CASSHPLALTRRTPDTQYF. In DNA, the CDR3 is TGCGCCAGCAGCCACCCCCTCGCCCTAACTAGGAGGACCCCAGATACGCAGTATTTT.

The V and J genes are TRBV20-1 and TRBJ2-1, with TRBD2 matching 8 bases. CDR3 length: 15 residues. Germline loops: CDR1 DFQATT, CDR2 SNEGSKA (reference sequence). Unmatched junction bases numbered 6, after V lost 0 bases and J lost 5 bases. This CDR3 is CSARDGTSHHNEQFF. The CDR3 bases are TGCAGTGCTAGAGATGGGACTAGTCACCACAATGAGCAGTTCTTC.